This T cell receptor beta chain was profiled in a study of glioma-infiltrating T cells after dendritic cell vaccination. Study in general: Dendritic cells derived from monocytes and pulsed with autologous tumor lysate formed the vaccine.

All glioblastoma patients lacked an isocitrate dehydrogenase mutation. Germline-derived CDR1 and CDR2 are SGHVS and FQNEAQ. Between the trimmed V and J ends, which lost 1 base and 8 bases, there was a span of 15 bases. This CDR3 comprises 15 residues. This clone was counted a single time. Assay used: immunoSEQ multiplex PCR; TCRdb lists only in-frame clones, some missing. The sample includes 90,000 or so clones, roughly 84% of them seen just once. The clonotype comes from a human donor with glioblastoma. This sample comprised blood, obtained before dendritic cell vaccination. The genes are TRBV7-8 and TRBJ2-1; D is undetermined. The CDR3 bases are TGTGCCAGCAGCTTAGGATCGGTGGGCCACTATGAGCAGTTCTTC. Its translation is CASSLGSVGHYEQFF.